This TCR beta chain was obtained from a study of T cells in Graves' hyperthyroidism and ophthalmopathy. The CDR3 loop spans 14 amino acids. Germline V CDR1 and CDR2: MDHEN, SYDVKM. The V end lost 5 bases, the J end lost 5 bases, and 13 bases lay between the germline ends. The sample holds many counts of this clonotype. TCR beta CDR3 regions were amplified from RNA transcripts. Carried out on the TCR CDR3, a first-round RT-PCR used the HTBI primer set. TCRdb recomputed calls from the multiplex PCR reads with MiXCR, one row per CDR3 protein. The data hold 700,000 or so distinct CDR3 sequences, with approximately 16% observed a single time.

V usage is TRBV28 and J usage is TRBJ2-1; D possibly corresponds to TRBD1 (5 bases). Material: blood. This clonotype was sampled from a young man with Graves' hyperthyroidism. CDR3 in amino acids: CASSTPGQDNEQFF. The DNA of the CDR3 is TGTGCCAGCAGTACCCCAGGGCAAGACAATGAGCAGTTCTTC.